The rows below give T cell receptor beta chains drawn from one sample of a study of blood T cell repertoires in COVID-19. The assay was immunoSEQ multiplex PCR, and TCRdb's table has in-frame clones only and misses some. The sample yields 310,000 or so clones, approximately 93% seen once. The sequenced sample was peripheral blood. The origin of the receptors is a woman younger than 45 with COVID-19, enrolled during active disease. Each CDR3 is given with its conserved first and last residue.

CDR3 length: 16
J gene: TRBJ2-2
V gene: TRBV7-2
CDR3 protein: CASSLASGRHTGELFF

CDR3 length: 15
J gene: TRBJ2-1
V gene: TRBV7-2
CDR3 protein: CASSLASGEYNEQFF

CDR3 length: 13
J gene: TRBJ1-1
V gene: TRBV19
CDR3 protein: CASSMRMNTEAFF

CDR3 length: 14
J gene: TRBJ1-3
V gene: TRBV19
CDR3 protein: CASRRQGSGNTIYF

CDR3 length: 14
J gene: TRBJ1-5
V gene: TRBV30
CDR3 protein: CAWSPGQSNQPQHF

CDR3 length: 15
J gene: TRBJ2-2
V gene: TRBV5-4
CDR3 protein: CASTSGQDPTGELFF

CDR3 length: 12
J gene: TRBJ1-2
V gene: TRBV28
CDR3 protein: CASSLGGLGYTF

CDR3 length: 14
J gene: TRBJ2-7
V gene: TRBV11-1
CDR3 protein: CASSTGQGYYEQYF

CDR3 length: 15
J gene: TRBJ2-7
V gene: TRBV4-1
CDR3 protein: CASSREDPSSDEQYF

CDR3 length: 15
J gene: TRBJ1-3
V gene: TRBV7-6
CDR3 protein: CASSPHGISGNTIYF

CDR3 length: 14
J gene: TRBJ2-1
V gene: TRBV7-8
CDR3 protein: CASSPTSDYNEQFF

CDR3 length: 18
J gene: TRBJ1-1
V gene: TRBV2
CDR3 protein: CASSVDRWHDSMNTEAFF

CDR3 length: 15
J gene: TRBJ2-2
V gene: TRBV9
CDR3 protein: CASSALSSDTGELFF

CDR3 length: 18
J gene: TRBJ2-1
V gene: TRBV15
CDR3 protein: CATSRDPSGGTPYNEQFF

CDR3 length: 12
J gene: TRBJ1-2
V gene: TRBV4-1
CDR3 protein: CASSQDNRGYTF

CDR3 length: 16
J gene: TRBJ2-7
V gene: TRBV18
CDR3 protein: CASSPRDRGSFGEQYF

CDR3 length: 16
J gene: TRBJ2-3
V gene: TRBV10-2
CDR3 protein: CASSFTSGASTDTQYF

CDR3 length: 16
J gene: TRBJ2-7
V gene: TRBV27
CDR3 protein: CASSLNGAGGPYEQYF

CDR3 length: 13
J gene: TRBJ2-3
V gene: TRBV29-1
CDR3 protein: CSVEWTGADTQYF

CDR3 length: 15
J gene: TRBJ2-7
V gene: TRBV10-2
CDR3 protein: CASSGGQGIRHEQYF

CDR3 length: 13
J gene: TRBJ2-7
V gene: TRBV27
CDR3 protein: CASSYQGAGEQYF

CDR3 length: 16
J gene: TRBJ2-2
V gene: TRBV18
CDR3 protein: CASSPPGLAGTGELFF

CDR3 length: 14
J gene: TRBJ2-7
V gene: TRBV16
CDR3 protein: CASSQRQGSYEQYF

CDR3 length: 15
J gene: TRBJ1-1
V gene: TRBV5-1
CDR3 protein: CASSADRVGITEAFF

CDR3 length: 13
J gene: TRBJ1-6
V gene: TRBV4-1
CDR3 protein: CASSQLEAGPLHF